This T cell receptor beta chain was sequenced during a study of early T cells in non-severe SARS-CoV-2 infection. For the study at large: RNA in bulk from unsorted whole blood was sequenced, and chains were unpaired. Broader study findings: A preference for anti-spike CD8 responses marked VDJdb matching, which missed private and CD4 specificities.

Unique molecular identifier tags were affixed to discrete cDNA molecules. TCRdb recomputed calls from the 5' RACE reads with MiXCR, one row per CDR3 protein. Of 30,000 or so distinct CDR3 sequences in the sample, over 4.5% were seen once. Trimming shortened V by 4 bases and J by 4 bases, and 8 bases separated the two germline ends. The CDR3 loop spans 12 amino acids. The V gene's germline CDR1 is KGHSH and CDR2 LQKENI. About this clonotype: The antigen is undetermined. A read error is possible here, since a much larger clone lies one base away.

J is TRBJ2-7 and V is TRBV18; D not certain. Material for sequencing was whole blood. The TCR comes from an adult who was a healthcare worker with PCR-confirmed SARS-CoV-2 infection or an uninfected control (not recorded which). The CDR3 bases are TGTGCCAGCTCACGGACCCCTTACGAGCAGTACTTC. Translating gives CASSRTPYEQYF.